The clone carrying this TCR beta chain has more than one count but fewer than ten. The target antigen is unknown. The V segment lost 0 bases and the J segment 0 bases; nucleotides outside the gene matches: 4. The CDR3 consists of 16 residues. Germline V gene sequence: CDR1 MNHEY, CDR2 SMNVEV (reference sequence). The PBMCs had their origin in 8.5 to 10 ml of fresh peripheral blood. This record belongs to a study of T cells in Graves' hyperthyroidism and ophthalmopathy. Findings and limits, study-wide: Most expanded thyroid clonotypes above 0.001 recurred in blood. Model predictions of ophthalmopathy came a median around 6.5 months before onset.

The source material, RNA transcripts, was used to amplify TCR beta CDR3 regions. Using the HTBI primer set, a first-round RT-PCR was run on the TCR CDR3. TCRdb called the multiplex PCR reads again in MiXCR, with one record for every CDR3 protein. The sample includes about 180,000 distinct CDR3 sequences, around 15% of them seen just once. Sequenced sample: blood. The sequence was collected from a woman aged 50 to 60 with Graves' hyperthyroidism. The chain joins TRBV27 to TRBJ1-1; TRBD1 agrees at 7 bases. CDR3 loop: CASSLSGQQLNTEAFF. The CDR3 DNA reads TGTGCCAGCAGTTTATCGGGACAGCAGCTGAACACTGAAGCTTTCTTT.